The TCR beta chain under discussion was sequenced for a study of cytomegalovirus exposure and HLA in healthy donors. Study details: From donors who were HLA-typed, an early data release held 80 million to 85 million unique TCRs. Study outcomes and limitations: Association of 15,000 to 20,000 TCR beta sequences with HLA alleles was found at 0.05 false discovery rate in a later analysis. In a later analysis, productive TCRs from donors in an Asian-associated ancestry cluster reportedly carried fewer N-insertions than the cohort mean. Some TCR beta chains (around 180 of them) were listed as cytomegalovirus-associated.

13 Jbeta primers and 60 Vbeta primers were used for the PCR. Generated by immunoSEQ multiplex PCR, the TCRdb table keeps only in-frame clones and is missing some. The sample gives more than 200,000 clones, roughly 79% of which show up once; 1.5% to 2% is in the top ten. V gave up 5 bases and J gave up 7 bases, with 11 bases separating them. The CDR3 consists of 12 residues. Germline assignment: CDR1 SGHVS and CDR2 FQNEAQ. Concerning this clone itself: As yet, its antigen is unknown.

V gene TRBV7-8 combines with J gene TRBJ1-2; the D gene is possibly TRBD1 (5 bases). The sequence derives from a male donor in good health and CMV-seronegative. The sequenced sample consisted of PBMCs. The CDR3 spells CASSHRRGGYTF. The CDR3 DNA sequence: TGTGCCAGCAGCCATCGTAGGGGTGGCTACACCTTC.